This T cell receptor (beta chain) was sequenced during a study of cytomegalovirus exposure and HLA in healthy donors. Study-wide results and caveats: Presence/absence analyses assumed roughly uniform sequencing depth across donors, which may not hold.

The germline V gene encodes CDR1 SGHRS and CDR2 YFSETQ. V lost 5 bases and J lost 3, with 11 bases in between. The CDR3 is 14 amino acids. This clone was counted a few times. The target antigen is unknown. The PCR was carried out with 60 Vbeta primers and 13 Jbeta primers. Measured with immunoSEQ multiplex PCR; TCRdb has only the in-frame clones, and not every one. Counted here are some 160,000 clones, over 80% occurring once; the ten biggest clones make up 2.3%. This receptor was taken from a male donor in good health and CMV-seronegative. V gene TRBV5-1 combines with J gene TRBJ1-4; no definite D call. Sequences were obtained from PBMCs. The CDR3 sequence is CASSEGVANEKLFF. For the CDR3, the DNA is TGCGCCAGCAGTGAGGGAGTAGCTAATGAAAAACTGTTTTTT.